The next 23 T cell receptor beta chains were all read from a single sample in a study of T cells after posttransplantation cyclophosphamide. Control samples came 1 year after myeloablative marrow transplants with methotrexate plus calcineurin inhibitor. Libraries were prepared by immunoSEQ multiplex PCR; TCRdb keeps only in-frame clonotypes and omits some of them. Counted here are some 21,000 clones, 85% to 90% occurring once; the ten biggest clones make up 1.9%. Specimen: PBMCs, collected 350 to 400 days after allogeneic stem cell transplant with calcineurin inhibitor and methotrexate. The origin of the receptors is a female patient aged 30 to 45 who received an allogeneic stem cell transplant from an unrelated donor, was CMV-positive, and had acute and chronic GVHD. Some of the T cells might come from the graft donor.

This clone was recorded only once. The CDR3 nucleotides read TGTGCCAGCAGCTTCACAGGGATGGAGAAACTGTTTTTT. As protein: CASSFTGMEKLFF. This chain connects TRBV11-3 to TRBJ1-4; tentatively, D is TRBD1 (6 bases). Trimming shortened V by 3 bases and J by 11 bases, and 13 bases separated the two germline ends. The CDR3 runs 13 residues. Germline lookup yields CDR1 SGHNT and CDR2 YENEEA. Based on the CDR3 plus reference TRBV11-3 and TRBJ1-4, the full variable domain is EAGVVQSPRYKIIEKKQPVAFWCNPISGHNTLYWYLQNLGQGPELLIRYENEEAVDDSQLPKDRFSAERLKGVDSTLKIQPAELGDSAVYLCASSFTGMEKLFFGSGTQLSVL.

The rearrangement uses TRBV7-2 and TRBJ1-2; D not resolved. The CDR3 loop spans 12 amino acids. Trimming pared 3 bases from V and 6 bases from J, leaving 8 bases between. The germline CDR1 and CDR2 sequences are SGHTA and FQGNSA. CDR3 region: CASSFIQDGYTF. In DNA, the CDR3 is TGTGCCAGCAGCTTCATTCAGGATGGCTACACCTTC.

The chain is built from TRBV4-1 and TRBJ2-7; D may match TRBD1 or TRBD2 (5 bases each). V was trimmed by 2 bases and J by 7 bases, leaving 18 bases between them. The CDR3 runs to 15 residues. CDR1 and CDR2 from the germline V gene are MGHRA and YSYEKL. The CDR3 loop reads CASSQYPERGGEQYV. For the CDR3, the DNA is TGCGCCAGCAGCCAATACCCTGAGAGGGGCGGGGAGCAGTACGTC.

The chain has TRBV4-1 and TRBJ1-2; 7 positions agree with TRBD1. V was pared by 4 bases and J by 3 bases, with 14 bases of the junction left unmatched. The CDR3 is 17 amino acids. CDR1 is MGHRA, CDR2 YSYEKL, per germline. This CDR3 is CASSPTSTMTGYYGYTF. CDR3 sequence (DNA): TGCGCCAGCAGCCCCACTTCCACTATGACAGGGTACTATGGCTACACCTTC.

The chain combines TRBV4-1 with TRBJ1-1, with a possible D match to TRBD1 (5 bases). The V gene lost 4 bases and the J gene lost 5 bases, with 14 bases spanning the gap. Germline-derived CDR1 and CDR2 are MGHRA and YSYEKL. The length of the CDR3 is 14 residues. This CDR3 reads CASSPPGGRTEAFF. CDR3 DNA sequence: TGCGCCAGCAGCCCCCCTGGGGGGAGAACTGAAGCTTTCTTT.

The V gene is TRBV10-3, the J gene TRBJ2-5; 11 bases are shared with TRBD2. The CDR3 runs to 14 residues. Looked up from germline, CDR1 is ENHRY and CDR2 is SYGVKD. V lost 7 bases to trimming and J lost 2 bases; unmatched junction nucleotides: 3. Here the CDR3 reads CAIKRTSGQETQYF. DNA for the CDR3: TGTGCCATCAAACGGACTAGCGGGCAAGAGACCCAGTACTTC.

This clone has a single count. V and J are TRBV7-9 and TRBJ2-6, with 10 bases aligning to TRBD2. CDR1 is SEHNR, CDR2 FQNEAQ, per germline (reference sequence). V was pared by 5 bases and J by 1 base, with 2 bases of the junction left unmatched. The CDR3 covers 16 residues. In DNA form, the CDR3 reads TGTGCCAGCAGCCGGGGACTAGCGTCTGGGGCCAACGTCCTGACTTTC. It codes for CASSRGLASGANVLTF.

This chain joins TRBV6-5 and TRBJ1-4; D may be TRBD1 (6 bases). V lost 0 bases, J lost 10 bases, and 15 bases lay in between. Germline values: CDR1 MNHEY, CDR2 SVGAGI. The CDR3 is made up of 15 amino acids. CDR3 sequence reads: CASSYSGTTSRKLFF. Here the CDR3 DNA reads TGTGCCAGCAGTTACTCTGGGACAACAAGCAGAAAACTGTTTTTT.

This sequence joins TRBV9 and TRBJ2-2; D is undetermined. This CDR3 is built from 15 residues. Germline CDR1 SGDLS, CDR2 YYNGEE. Trimming took 0 bases from V and 1 from J, leaving 7 bases between them. The CDR3 region is CASSVARRNTGELFF. CDR3 DNA sequence: TGTGCCAGCAGCGTAGCGAGGCGGAACACCGGGGAGCTGTTTTTT.

In the case of this clone: The junction and the germline gene differ at one end; a read error may be behind it. This sequence joins TRBV7-6 and TRBJ2-7; tentatively, D is TRBD2 (5 bases). Germline loops: CDR1 SGHVS, CDR2 FNYEAQ. The length of the CDR3 is 13 residues. In nucleotides, the CDR3 is TGTGCCAGCAGCCCAACGACTGACTACGAGCAGCACTTC. Its protein product is CASSPTTDYEQHF.

The rearrangement links TRBV19 to TRBJ2-3; D gene ambiguous. V lost 6 bases, J lost 3 bases, and 7 bases lay in between. CDR1 LNHDA and CDR2 SQIVND come from the germline V gene (reference sequence). The CDR3 is 12 amino acids. CDR3 protein: CASSWATDTQYF. Written as DNA, the CDR3 is TGTGCCAGTAGCTGGGCTACAGATACGCAGTATTTT.

The rearrangement joins TRBV4-3 to TRBJ2-3; 7 positions match TRBD2. Per germline, CDR1 LGHNA and CDR2 YSLEER. CDR3 length equals 14 residues. The ends lost 4 bases at V and 2 bases at J; junction bases unmatched: 3. This CDR3 is CASSPSGDTDTQYF. CDR3 DNA: TGCGCCAGCAGCCCCAGCGGGGACACAGATACGCAGTATTTT.

The J gene is TRBJ1-1, the V gene TRBV27; a possible D gene is TRBD1 (5 bases). CDR1 and CDR2 from the germline V gene are MNHEY and SMNVEV (reference sequence). Trimming removed 3 bases from V and 6 bases from J, with 11 bases in between. The CDR3 covers 13 residues. The CDR3 DNA is TGTGCCAGCAGTTTTCAGGGCGGGGCTGAAGCTTTCTTT. This sequence encodes CASSFQGGAEAFF.

The V call is TRBV7-9, the J call TRBJ2-2, with 9 bases that match TRBD2. The J segment lost 4 bases and the V segment lost 1 base, leaving 7 bases of the junction unmatched. Germline V gives CDR1 SEHNR, CDR2 FQNEAQ (reference sequence). This CDR3 comprises 17 residues. CDR3 nucleotide sequence: TGTGCCAGCAGCTTAGGGGGCCTAGCGGGACCCACCGGGGAGCTGTTTTTT. Protein: CASSLGGLAGPTGELFF. The whole variable domain, remainder taken from reference TRBV7-9 and TRBJ2-2, is DTGVSQNPRHKITKRGQNVTFRCDPISEHNRLYWYRQTLGQGPEFLTYFQNEAQLEKSRLLSDRFSAERPKGSFSTLEIQRTEQGDSAMYLCASSLGGLAGPTGELFFGEGSRLTVL.

The rearrangement joins TRBV7-9 to TRBJ1-4; the D gene is possibly TRBD1 (5 bases). The V and J ends lost 5 bases and 8 bases respectively, with 15 bases between them. Germline values: CDR1 SEHNR, CDR2 FQNEAQ (reference sequence). CDR3 length equals 14 residues. The CDR3 DNA is TGTGCCAGCAGCGGAGGGGAGGCTCGAGAAAAACTGTTTTTT. This translates into CASSGGEAREKLFF. The whole variable domain, filled in from reference TRBV7-9 and TRBJ1-4, reads DTGVSQNPRHKITKRGQNVTFRCDPISEHNRLYWYRQTLGQGPEFLTYFQNEAQLEKSRLLSDRFSAERPKGSFSTLEIQRTEQGDSAMYLCASSGGEAREKLFFGSGTQLSVL.

The chain combines TRBV29-1 with TRBJ1-1, with 7 bases that match TRBD1. The CDR3 has 13 amino acids. The ends lost 5 bases at V and 0 bases at J; junction bases unmatched: 3. Germline CDR1 SQVTM, CDR2 ANQGSEA. CDR3 sequence: CSVRGQMNTEAFF. DNA for the CDR3: TGCAGCGTTAGGGGACAGATGAACACTGAAGCTTTCTTT.

The rearrangement joins TRBV14 to TRBJ1-6, with 8 bases that match TRBD1. Germline assignment: CDR1 SGHDN and CDR2 FVKESK. CDR3 length: 17 residues. Trimming at V came to 2 bases and at J to 8 bases, leaving 11 bases not matched to a gene. DNA of the CDR3: TGTGCCAGCAGCCAATTCCCTGGGGGGACAGGTGATTCACCCCTCCACTTT. It encodes CASSQFPGGTGDSPLHF.

The V gene is TRBV6-1, the J gene TRBJ2-7; D is uncertain. Trimming removed 5 bases from V and 4 bases from J, with 6 bases in between. Germline-derived CDR1 and CDR2 are MNHNS and SASEGT. This CDR3 region has 11 residues. The CDR3 nucleotides are TGTGCCAGCAGTATCCGGTACGAGCAGTACTTC. Its translation is CASSIRYEQYF.

The J gene is TRBJ2-5, the V gene TRBV15; the match to TRBD1 covers 12 bases. Germline loops: CDR1 LNHNV, CDR2 YYDKDF (reference sequence). J gave up 2 bases and V 3 bases, and 13 bases lay outside the gene matches. The CDR3 has 19 residues. CDR3 loop: CATSRDRDRGPGRQETQYF. CDR3 DNA: TGTGCCACCAGCAGGGACCGGGACAGGGGGCCGGGTAGGCAAGAGACCCAGTACTTC. Full variable domain (missing parts from reference TRBV15 and TRBJ2-5): DAMVIQNPRYQVTQFGKPVTLSCSQTLNHNVMYWYQQKSSQAPKLLFHYYDKDFNNEADTPDNFQSRRPNTSFCFLDIRSPGLGDTAMYLCATSRDRDRGPGRQETQYFGPGTRLLVL.

The chain is built from TRBV19 and TRBJ2-5; TRBD2 matches 7 bases. Germline V CDR1 and CDR2: LNHDA, SQIVND (reference sequence). J gave up 1 base and V 6 bases, and 11 bases lay outside the gene matches. This CDR3 is built from 16 residues. CDR3 region: CASRHHAGVIQETQYF. CDR3 bases: TGTGCCAGTAGACATCATGCGGGGGTGATCCAAGAGACCCAGTACTTC.

The rearrangement uses TRBV28 and TRBJ1-4; TRBD1 aligns across 7 bases. V was clipped by 6 bases and J by 4 bases; unmatched bases: 5. Germline lookup yields CDR1 MDHEN and CDR2 SYDVKM. The CDR3 extends over 14 amino acids. Written as DNA, the CDR3 is TGTGCCAGCAGATCAGGGGGTTATAATGAAAAACTGTTTTTT. Translated, it gives CASRSGGYNEKLFF.

V usage is TRBV27 and J usage is TRBJ2-7; a weak D match, TRBD1 (5 bases). V lost 6 bases and J 6 bases, leaving 12 bases between the germline ends. Per the germline V gene, CDR1 is MNHEY and CDR2 is SMNVEV (reference sequence). The CDR3 contains 12 residues. CDR3 bases: TGTGCCAGCAGCCAGGGTTTCAGCGAGCAGTACTTC. It translates to CASSQGFSEQYF.

The rearrangement uses TRBV7-9 and TRBJ1-1; D not resolved. Per germline, CDR1 SEHNR and CDR2 FQNEAQ (reference sequence). V shed 1 base and J shed 2 bases, with 8 bases lying between them. This CDR3 is 14 amino acids long. CDR3 sequence: CASSLETDNTEAFF. The DNA for the CDR3 is TGTGCCAGCAGCTTAGAAACAGACAACACTGAAGCTTTCTTT.